A selection of T cell receptor beta chains follows, all from one sample in a study of CD8 T cells in Susac syndrome. TCRdb re-called the immunoSEQ multiplex PCR reads with MiXCR, one entry per CDR3 protein. The table shows 150,000 to 200,000 distinct CDR3 sequences, with about 94% occurring only once. Sequencing was done on a sample of CD4+ T cells from PBMCs. All receptors derive from a human donor in good health. The CDR3 runs from the conserved cysteine through the conserved F or W. A D gene is named only where the DNA matches it firmly. Clone size is given for some rows only: seen once, a few or many times, or a class if the clone is expanded.

J gene | clone size | D gene | V gene | CDR3 DNA | CDR3 protein
TRBJ2-5 | - | TRBD2 | TRBV2 | TGTGCCAGCACTGGGACTAGCGGGGGGGCCAAGACCCAGTACTTC | CASTGTSGGAKTQYF
TRBJ1-1 | - | - | TRBV12-3/TRBV12-4 | TGTGCCAGCAGTTTTGGGGGTGGGGACACTGAAGCTTTCTTT | CASSFGGGDTEAFF
TRBJ1-2 | - | - | TRBV30 | TGTGCCTGGACCGTAGGGACTCACTATGGCTACACCTTC | CAWTVGTHYGYTF
TRBJ2-7 | - | - | TRBV5-1 | TGCGCCAGCTCGCCCGGGACCTCAGCCTACGAGCAGTACTTC | CASSPGTSAYEQYF
TRBJ2-7 | - | - | TRBV29-1 | TGCAGCGTTGGTCCCGGCTACGAGCAGTACTTC | CSVGPGYEQYF
TRBJ2-2 | - | - | TRBV5-4 | TGTGCCAGCAGCCTAATGTCGAGGACCGGGGAGCTGTTTTTT | CASSLMSRTGELFF
TRBJ2-5 | - | - | TRBV29-1 | TGCAGCGTTGAAATGGTGCGAGAGACCCAGTACTTC | CSVEMVRETQYF
TRBJ2-7 | once | TRBD1 | TRBV30 | TGTGCCTGGAGTGTGACAGGGGGCCACGAGCAGTACTTC | CAWSVTGGHEQYF
TRBJ2-4 | - | - | TRBV19 | TGTGCCAGTAGTATCACAGAAAACATTCAGTACTTC | CASSITENIQYF
TRBJ2-2 | - | - | TRBV25-1 | TGTGCCAGCAGTCTTGCGGGGACGGAGAACACCGGGGAGCTGTTTTTT | CASSLAGTENTGELFF
TRBJ2-5 | - | TRBD1 | TRBV5-1 | TGCGCCAGCAGCCCGACAGGGTCAGGGGCCCAAGAGACCCAGTACTTC | CASSPTGSGAQETQYF
TRBJ1-2 | - | TRBD1 | TRBV13 | TGTGCCAGCAGCTTAGTCAGGGGGTATGGCTACACCTTC | CASSLVRGYGYTF
TRBJ1-3 | - | - | TRBV7-3 | TGTGCCAGCAGCCCTGGGGACGGAGGGAGCACCATATATTTT | CASSPGDGGSTIYF
TRBJ2-5 | - | TRBD2 | TRBV9 | TGTGCCAGCAGCCCCTGGGGGAGCGGGGCAGAGACCCAGTACTTC | CASSPWGSGAETQYF
TRBJ1-6 | - | - | TRBV2 | TGTGCCAGCAATCACCGGGACATAGGGTCACCCCTCCACTTT | CASNHRDIGSPLHF
TRBJ2-2 | - | - | TRBV5-1 | TGCGCCAGCAGATGGGGGTCGAACACCGGGGAGCTGTTTTTT | CASRWGSNTGELFF
TRBJ2-5 | - | TRBD1 | TRBV15 | TGTGCCACCAGCAGAGATCAGGCCAGGGGGGAGACCCAGTACTTC | CATSRDQARGETQYF
TRBJ2-7 | - | TRBD1 | TRBV4-1 | TGCGCCAGCAGCCGTTGGACAGGCGACAGCTCCTACGAGCAGTACTTC | CASSRWTGDSSYEQYF
TRBJ1-6 | once | TRBD1 | TRBV12-3/TRBV12-4 | TGTGCCAGCAGCAGGGGACAGGGAGTTTCACCCCTCCACTTT | CASSRGQGVSPLHF
TRBJ2-1 | - | - | TRBV30 | TGTGCCTGGAGTGTACTGAACCCCCGAGGGCGTAGATACTACAATGAGCAGTTCTTC | CAWSVLNPRGRRYYNEQFF
TRBJ2-7 | - | - | TRBV29-1 | TGCAGCGTTGTAGGGAGAGGAGGCTACGAGCAGTACTTC | CSVVGRGGYEQYF
TRBJ2-3 | - | TRBD1 | TRBV5-1 | TGCGCCAGCAGCTTGACAGGGGGACCAGATACGCAGTATTTT | CASSLTGGPDTQYF
TRBJ1-5 | - | - | TRBV6-6 | TGTGCCGGGGCGCGGGGGAATAGCAATCAGCCCCAGCATTTT | CAGARGNSNQPQHF
TRBJ1-2 | - | TRBD1 | TRBV3-1 | TGTGCCAGCAGCCGTGGGACAGGGGGCGGAGGCTACACCTTC | CASSRGTGGGGYTF
TRBJ2-3 | - | TRBD2 | TRBV29-1 | TGCAGCGTCCGGAACAGCGGGGTACGAGATACGCAGTATTTT | CSVRNSGVRDTQYF
TRBJ2-2 | - | TRBD2 | TRBV5-4 | TGTGCCAGCAGCTCTAGCGGACAACAGGAGCTGTTTTTT | CASSSSGQQELFF
TRBJ2-3 | - | - | TRBV5-6 | TGTGCCAGCAGCTCACCCCGGGGCACAGATACGCAGTATTTT | CASSSPRGTDTQYF
TRBJ2-7 | - | - | TRBV20-1 | TGCAGTGCTAGATCAATTGGGGACGAGCAGTACTTC | CSARSIGDEQYF
TRBJ1-1 | - | - | TRBV20-1 | TGCAGTGCTAGCGGGGGCGGGGTCCGGGGCACTGAAGCTTTCTTT | CSASGGGVRGTEAFF
TRBJ1-4 | - | - | TRBV2 | TGTGCCAGCAGTCTCTTCGGGAATGAAAAACTGTTTTTT | CASSLFGNEKLFF
TRBJ2-5 | - | TRBD1 | TRBV5-1 | TGTGCCAGCAGCTTAGGGACAGTCCAAGAGACCCAGTACTTC | CASSLGTVQETQYF
TRBJ2-7 | once | - | TRBV5-1 | TGCGCCAGCAGCTTGAGTTTGGGCGGATCCTACGAGCAGTACTTC | CASSLSLGGSYEQYF
TRBJ2-7 | - | - | TRBV9 | TGTGCCAGCAGCGTAGAGGTCTACTCCTACGAGCAGTACTTC | CASSVEVYSYEQYF
TRBJ2-7 | - | - | TRBV20-1 | TGCAGTGCTAGCCGGGGACACGAGCAGTACTTC | CSASRGHEQYF
TRBJ2-5 | - | TRBD1 | TRBV7-8 | TGTGCCAGCAGCTTAGGGACAGGGGCTCGGGAGACCCAGTACTTC | CASSLGTGARETQYF
TRBJ2-3 | - | TRBD1 | TRBV5-1 | TGCGCCAGCAGCGTGGGACAGATCGGAGATACGCAGTATTTT | CASSVGQIGDTQYF
TRBJ2-3 | - | TRBD1 | TRBV5-1 | TGCGCCAGCAGCGAATCCGGGACAGGGGCGCAGTATTTT | CASSESGTGAQYF
TRBJ2-1 | - | - | TRBV12-3/TRBV12-4 | TGTGCCAGCAGTTTCTCGGACAGCGACAATGAGCAGTTCTTC | CASSFSDSDNEQFF
TRBJ2-5 | - | - | TRBV15 | TGTGCCACCAGCAGAGCCCGAGGAAGGGTTGAGACCCAGTACTTC | CATSRARGRVETQYF
TRBJ2-3 | - | - | TRBV9 | TGTGCCAGCAGCGTAGCTACAGGGCCTTACTTCACAGATACGCAGTATTTT | CASSVATGPYFTDTQYF
TRBJ2-1 | - | TRBD2 | TRBV7-9 | TGTGCCAGCAGCTTTTCTCCGGGAGGCAATGAGCAGTTCTTC | CASSFSPGGNEQFF
TRBJ2-1 | once | - | TRBV10-2 | TGCGCCAGCAGTCGGCCTTGGGGCAATGAGCAGTTCTTC | CASSRPWGNEQFF
TRBJ2-5 | - | - | TRBV20-1 | TGCAGTGCTAGAGATGGAGCGCGGGTTCAAGAGACCCAGTACTTC | CSARDGARVQETQYF
TRBJ2-7 | - | TRBD1 | TRBV18 | TGTGCCAGCTCACCGAGGACAGGGACCACGGAGGAGCAGTACTTC | CASSPRTGTTEEQYF
TRBJ1-2 | - | - | TRBV6-5 | TGTGCCAGCAGATCACCGGGCCTAACGAACTATGGCTACACCTTC | CASRSPGLTNYGYTF
TRBJ1-5 | - | - | TRBV28 | TGTGCCAGCACCCCTGGGGGGGCACGAAGGCCCCAGCATTTT | CASTPGGARRPQHF
TRBJ1-4 | once | TRBD1 | TRBV9 | TGTGCCAGCCCGGGACAGGGCGATGAAAAACTGTTTTTT | CASPGQGDEKLFF
TRBJ2-7 | once | TRBD2 | TRBV2 | TGTGCCAGCAGTTCGACGACTAGCGGATGGACCTACGAGCAGTACTTC | CASSSTTSGWTYEQYF
TRBJ1-4 | - | - | TRBV6-2/TRBV6-3 | TGTGCCAGCACAGCAGTCGATGCAACTAATGAAAAACTGTTTTTT | CASTAVDATNEKLFF
TRBJ2-5 | - | - | TRBV7-9 | TGTGCCAGCAACGAGGAAGAGACCCAGTACTTC | CASNEEETQYF
TRBJ1-1 | - | - | TRBV5-1 | TGCGCCAGCAGCACTGACGGTGAAGCTTTCTTT | CASSTDGEAFF
TRBJ1-1 | - | - | TRBV3-1 | TGTGCCAGCAACCTCAGGGGCCGGAACACTGAAGCTTTCTTT | CASNLRGRNTEAFF
TRBJ2-3 | - | TRBD2 | TRBV7-2 | TGTGCCAGCAGCTTACAGCGGGGGGCCCCAGATACGCAGTATTTT | CASSLQRGAPDTQYF
TRBJ2-7 | - | TRBD1 | TRBV18 | TGTGCCAGCTCAGACAACAGGGGGAACGACGAGCAGTACTTC | CASSDNRGNDEQYF
TRBJ1-1 | - | - | TRBV2 | TGTGCCAGCAGACCCGTCGTAGCGAACACTGAAGCTTTCTTT | CASRPVVANTEAFF